This TCR beta chain was documented in a study of blood T cell repertoires in COVID-19. Study at large: PBMCs, B-cell-depleted T cells, or T cells were the source of the cDNA or gDNA that made up the material.

Participants reported their clinical history, and cohort assignment relied on those reports. Donors in Cohort 3 who had recovered were those with two negative PCRs, healthcare professional clearance, or resolution of their symptoms. In the original processing: Scientists estimated how many nucleated cells there were by amplifying reference gene primers. Data came from immunoSEQ multiplex PCR; TCRdb stores just in-frame clones and leaves some out. The D gene and trimming were derived from the DNA, and the V and J assignments and clone size from that table. The repertoire holds some 270,000 clones, 70% to 90% seen once, with more than 3.5% in the top ten. The CDR3 contains 17 residues. Per germline, CDR1 SGDLS and CDR2 YYNGEE. V was clipped by 0 bases and J by 4 bases; unmatched bases: 6.

The sequenced sample was PBMCs or T cells enriched from blood (not recorded which). The V and J genes are TRBV9 and TRBJ2-2; 10 nucleotides line up with TRBD2. The source of this sequence is a woman aged 30 to 39 who had recovered from COVID-19. This CDR3 is CASSVGPSGSVTGELFF. DNA for the CDR3: TGTGCCAGCAGCGTAGGCCCTAGCGGGAGTGTCACCGGGGAGCTGTTTTTT. The whole variable domain, remainder taken from reference TRBV9 and TRBJ2-2, is DSGVTQTPKHLITATGQRVTLRCSPRSGDLSVYWYQQSLDQGLQFLIQYYNGEERAKGNILERFSAQQFPDLHSELNLSSLELGDSALYFCASSVGPSGSVTGELFFGEGSRLTVL.